This passage covers 28 T cell receptor beta chains from one sample sequenced in a study of blood T cell repertoires in COVID-19. Assay: immunoSEQ multiplex PCR; the TCRdb copy retains only in-frame clones and omits some. The sample has 40,000 or so clones; 91% are singletons. Sequenced: peripheral blood. These receptor sequences come from a woman in her twenties or thirties in a cohort sampled during active COVID-19.

This sequence joins TRBV28 and TRBJ2-2, with 8 bases identical to TRBD2. CDR1 MDHEN and CDR2 SYDVKM come from the germline V gene. The length of the CDR3 is 18 residues. The V segment lost 4 bases and the J segment 2 bases; nucleotides outside the gene matches: 12. CDR3 DNA: TGTGCCAGCAGTTGGATCGTTGATCTAGCGGGTAACACCGGGGAGCTGTTTTTT. This encodes CASSWIVDLAGNTGELFF.

The genes are TRBV4-1 and TRBJ1-6; 8 nucleotides agree with TRBD1. With 4 bases clipped from V and 10 bases from J, the junction kept 6 bases outside the gene matches. The CDR3 loop spans 14 amino acids. Germline V gives CDR1 MGHRA, CDR2 YSYEKL. CDR3 sequence: CASSLGQGGSPLHF. In DNA, the CDR3 is TGCGCCAGCAGCCTCGGACAGGGCGGCTCACCCCTCCACTTT.

The CDR3 coding sequence is TGTGCCAGCAGTCAGGGTCCTCTCGGAGAGACCCAGTACTTC. This gives the protein CASSQGPLGETQYF. V and J are TRBV28 and TRBJ2-5; possibly TRBD1 for D (5 bases). Germline CDR1 MDHEN, CDR2 SYDVKM. The CDR3 has 14 amino acids. V lost 5 bases and J lost 4, with 14 bases in between.

The chain joins TRBV5-1 to TRBJ2-7; D possibly corresponds to TRBD2 (6 bases). Germline loops: CDR1 SGHRS, CDR2 YFSETQ. The V end was cut by 4 bases, the J end by 3 bases, with 14 bases between. The CDR3 totals 14 residues. CDR3 sequence: CASSPWRGGYEQYF. The CDR3 bases are TGCGCCAGCAGCCCGTGGCGGGGAGGCTACGAGCAGTACTTC. Using reference TRBV5-1 and TRBJ2-7 for the parts outside the CDR3, the full variable domain is KAGVTQTPRYLIKTRGQQVTLSCSPISGHRSVSWYQQTPGQGLQFLFEYFSETQRNKGNFPGRFSGRQFSNSRSEMNVSTLELGDSALYLCASSPWRGGYEQYFGPGTRLTVT.

The chain employs TRBV4-2 and TRBJ2-5; TRBD2 matches 12 bases. The junction had 2 bases not matched to a gene; V was cut back by 3 bases and J by 3 bases. CDR1 is LGHNA, CDR2 YNFKEQ, per germline. The CDR3 sequence is 15 residues long. The DNA for the CDR3 is TGTGCCAGCAGCCAGACTAGCGGGAGCGAAGAGACCCAGTACTTC. Translated: CASSQTSGSEETQYF.

The chain joins TRBV5-1 to TRBJ2-3; maybe TRBD1 (5 bases). The CDR3 totals 16 residues. Germline V gene sequence: CDR1 SGHRS, CDR2 YFSETQ. With 0 bases removed from V and 3 bases from J, the gap between germline ends came to 14 bases. The CDR3 region is CASSLDARARTDTQYF. The DNA of the CDR3 is TGCGCCAGCAGCTTGGACGCCAGGGCTCGGACAGATACGCAGTATTTT.

The chain is built from TRBV30 and TRBJ1-1; tentative D call: TRBD1 (6 bases). The CDR3 extends over 14 amino acids. The V gene lost 4 bases and the J gene lost 6 bases, with 18 bases spanning the gap. Germline assignment: CDR1 GTSNPN and CDR2 SVGIG (reference sequence). CDR3 sequence (DNA): TGTGCCTGGACAGACGGGGGGCAGGGCGCTGAAGCTTTCTTT. Translation gives CAWTDGGQGAEAFF. Together with reference TRBV30 and TRBJ1-1, the CDR3 gives the full variable domain: SQTIHQWPATLVQPVGSPLSLECTVEGTSNPNLYWYRQAAGRGLQLLFYSVGIGQISSEVPQNLSASRPQDRQFILSSKKLLLSDSGFYLCAWTDGGQGAEAFFGQGTRLTVV.

V and J are TRBV19 and TRBJ2-3, with unresolved D. The CDR3 runs to 12 residues. V lost 5 bases and J lost 0, with 3 bases in between. Germline values: CDR1 LNHDA, CDR2 SQIVND (reference sequence). The CDR3 nucleotides read TGTGCCAGTAGTCTAAGCACAGATACGCAGTATTTT. Encoded protein: CASSLSTDTQYF.

V and J are TRBV18 and TRBJ2-1; tentative D call: TRBD2 (5 bases). V lost 3 bases to trimming and J lost 10 bases, with 16 bases between them. The CDR3 length is 14 residues. CDR1 is KGHSH, CDR2 LQKENI, per germline. CDR3 amino acids: CASSPELDSKEQFF. CDR3 coding DNA: TGTGCCAGCTCACCGGAACTAGATTCTAAGGAGCAGTTCTTC.

This clone was seen a single time. The genes are TRBV30 and TRBJ2-1, with a weak D call TRBD2 (6 bases). The CDR3 loop spans 14 amino acids. Germline CDR1 and CDR2: GTSNPN and SVGIG (reference sequence). Trimming removed 3 bases from V and 3 bases from J, with 12 bases in between. CDR3 region: CAWRGLANYNEQFF. CDR3 sequence (DNA): TGTGCCTGGAGGGGCCTAGCGAACTACAATGAGCAGTTCTTC.

The chain carries TRBV6-6 and TRBJ2-3, with TRBD2 as a possible D gene (5 bases). This CDR3 spans 13 amino acids. V lost 8 bases, J lost 0 bases, and 9 bases lay in between. CDR1 is MNHNY and CDR2 is SVGAGI in the germline V gene (reference sequence). Written as DNA, the CDR3 is TGTGCCAGCCGCGGCGGGAGCACAGATACGCAGTATTTT. Protein sequence: CASRGGSTDTQYF.

The genes are TRBV4-1 and TRBJ2-1, with 8 bases matching TRBD1. With 3 bases clipped from V and 3 bases from J, the junction kept 13 bases outside the gene matches. Germline V gives CDR1 MGHRA, CDR2 YSYEKL. This CDR3 region has 18 residues. The CDR3 DNA reads as TGCGCCAGCAGCCATAGACAGGGGCTCCGGGGGTTCTACAATGAGCAGTTCTTC. It specifies CASSHRQGLRGFYNEQFF.

This rearrangement joins TRBV6-1 to TRBJ1-1; D gene ambiguous. V gave up 2 bases and J gave up 1 base, with 11 bases separating them. Germline V gene data show CDR1 as MNHNS and CDR2 as SASEGT. The CDR3 loop spans 15 amino acids. The chain's CDR3 is CASSELQAPNTEAFF. The CDR3 coding sequence is TGTGCCAGCAGTGAATTGCAGGCTCCGAACACTGAAGCTTTCTTT.

The rearrangement joins TRBV10-3 to TRBJ1-5; no firm D call. V was pared by 1 base and J by 3 bases, with 10 bases between. This CDR3 is 15 amino acids long. Germline V gene lookup returns CDR1 ENHRY and CDR2 SYGVKD. The CDR3 DNA is TGTGCCATCAGTGAGTTCAATAGTGACAATCAGCCCCAGCATTTT. It yields the protein CAISEFNSDNQPQHF.

The chain joins TRBV4-1 to TRBJ2-6; no definite D call. This CDR3 region has 15 residues. Germline CDR1 reads MGHRA; CDR2 reads YSYEKL. The CDR3 is CAISLSPVGANVLTF. CDR3 DNA sequence: TGCGCGATCTCCCTATCACCGGTTGGGGCCAACGTCCTGACTTTC.

The rearrangement joins TRBV7-3 to TRBJ2-1, with TRBD2 matching over 10 bases. CDR1 and CDR2 from the germline V gene are SGHTA and FQGTGA. This CDR3 comprises 16 residues. Trimming removed 5 bases from V and 2 bases from J; junction bases left unmatched: 6. The CDR3: CASSPRTSGTYNEQFF. The CDR3 region has the DNA TGTGCCAGCAGCCCGAGGACTAGCGGAACCTACAATGAGCAGTTCTTC.

This clone appeared a single time. The J gene is TRBJ2-4, the V gene TRBV6-5, with D tentatively TRBD2 (6 bases). CDR3 length equals 13 residues. The V end was cut by 0 bases, the J end by 6 bases, with 6 bases between. Germline V lookup: CDR1 MNHEY, CDR2 SVGAGI. The CDR3 DNA reads TGTGCCAGCAGTTACTCGGGGGGAAACATTCAGTACTTC. This sequence encodes CASSYSGGNIQYF.

This chain links TRBV19 with TRBJ2-1; 11 nucleotides line up with TRBD2. The germline V gene encodes CDR1 LNHDA and CDR2 SQIVND (reference sequence). CDR3 length: 15 residues. V dropped 9 bases and J dropped 2; count of bases not matched to a gene: 6. The CDR3 bases are TGTGCCAGCAAACAGACTAGCGGGGCCTACAATGAGCAGTTCTTC. This translates into CASKQTSGAYNEQFF.

The V gene is TRBV6-5, the J gene TRBJ1-2, with TRBD1 matching over 8 bases. After removal of 0 bases from V and 10 bases from J, the junction contained 7 bases not matched to a gene. The CDR3 has 14 amino acids. Germline-derived CDR1 and CDR2 are MNHEY and SVGAGI. The CDR3 DNA follows: TGTGCCAGCAGTTACTCGGACAGGGTTTTGGACTACACCTTC. Protein: CASSYSDRVLDYTF.

The J gene is TRBJ2-2, the V gene TRBV5-1, with 14 bases fitting TRBD2. With V trimmed by 3 bases and J by 2 bases, 12 bases remained unmatched. Germline V gene data show CDR1 as SGHRS and CDR2 as YFSETQ. The CDR3 runs 20 residues. The DNA for the CDR3 is TGCGCCAGCAGCTCAACACTACCGGGACTAGCGGGAGAAAACACCGGGGAGCTGTTTTTT. Encoded protein: CASSSTLPGLAGENTGELFF.

J is TRBJ2-1 and V is TRBV2; D perhaps matches TRBD1 (6 bases). This CDR3 is 17 amino acids long. Germline CDR1 reads SNHLY; CDR2 reads FYNNEI. V lost 7 bases and J lost 4, with 23 bases in between. The CDR3 loop reads CASIWDISGLDYNEQFF. Here the CDR3 DNA reads TGTGCCAGCATTTGGGACATCAGCGGTCTAGATTACAATGAGCAGTTCTTC.

The V and J genes are TRBV19 and TRBJ1-2; D remains ambiguous. V shed 1 base and J shed 4 bases, with 10 bases lying between them. The CDR3 spans 14 residues. CDR1 LNHDA and CDR2 SQIVND come from the germline V gene (reference sequence). The CDR3 reads CASSIGGFGYGYTF. CDR3 in DNA: TGTGCCAGTAGTATAGGTGGTTTCGGCTATGGCTACACCTTC.

J is TRBJ2-7 and V is TRBV28; 8 nucleotides match TRBD1. V lost 6 bases, J lost 2 bases, and 6 bases stayed unmatched. The CDR3 is 14 residues long. Germline CDR1 reads MDHEN; CDR2 reads SYDVKM. In nucleotides, the CDR3 is TGTGCCAGCAGACCCGACAGGGGCCCCTACGAGCAGTACTTC. It encodes CASRPDRGPYEQYF. The complete variable domain, with remaining parts taken from reference TRBV28 and TRBJ2-7, reads DVKVTQSSRYLVKRTGEKVFLECVQDMDHENMFWYRQDPGLGLRLIYFSYDVKMKEKGDIPEGYSVSREKKERFSLILESASTNQTSMYLCASRPDRGPYEQYFGPGTRLTVT.

V is TRBV5-1 and J is TRBJ2-3, with a weak D call TRBD2 (5 bases). CDR1 SGHRS and CDR2 YFSETQ come from the germline V gene. CDR3 length: 15 amino acids. Trimming removed 6 bases from V and 4 bases from J, with 18 bases in between. The CDR3 loop is CASTSLSEWSDTQYF. CDR3 DNA sequence: TGCGCCAGCACCTCCCTTAGCGAGTGGTCAGATACGCAGTATTTT.

This chain uses TRBV5-6 with TRBJ2-5; 7 positions agree with TRBD2. The CDR3 has 14 residues. Looked up from germline, CDR1 is SGHDT and CDR2 is YYEEEE. J lost 3 bases, V lost 0 bases, and 2 bases had no gene match. The CDR3 loop is CASSLVGREETQYF. For the CDR3, the DNA is TGTGCCAGCAGCTTGGTAGGGAGGGAAGAGACCCAGTACTTC. Supplemented by reference TRBV5-6 and TRBJ2-5, the full variable domain reads DAGVTQSPTHLIKTRGQQVTLRCSPKSGHDTVSWYQQALGQGPQFIFQYYEEEERQRGNFPDRFSGHQFPNYSSELNVNALLLGDSALYLCASSLVGREETQYFGPGTRLLVL.

The chain employs TRBV2 and TRBJ1-4, with D unresolved. The V gene's germline CDR1 is SNHLY and CDR2 FYNNEI. The CDR3 is made up of 11 amino acids. The CDR3 nucleotides read TGTGTACGGGGAACCCGGGAAAAACTGTTTTTT. Encoded protein: CVRGTREKLFF.

With regard to this clone: Different DNA sequences within this sample yield the same CDR3. The rearrangement joins TRBV19 to TRBJ2-7; the match to TRBD1 covers 10 bases. Germline CDR1 is LNHDA and CDR2 is SQIVND (reference sequence). V was pared by 3 bases and J by 2 bases, with 1 base of the junction left unmatched. The CDR3 consists of 14 residues. In DNA form, the CDR3 reads TGTGCCAGTAGTATCGGGACAGGGGCCTACGAGCAGTACTTC. Translated: CASSIGTGAYEQYF.

In nucleotides, the CDR3 is TGTGCCAGCAGTTACTCGGGTAGCGGGGCAGATACGCAGTATTTT. Translation: CASSYSGSGADTQYF. J is TRBJ2-3 and V is TRBV6-2 or TRBV6-3; 8 bases fit TRBD2. CDR1 is MNHEY, CDR2 SVGEGT, per germline. This CDR3 region has 15 residues. The V and J ends lost 0 bases and 4 bases, in that order; junction bases with no gene match: 3.